This T cell receptor (beta chain) was identified during a study of CD8 T cells in Susac syndrome. This CDR3 region has 14 residues. Deletions cut 1 base from V and 5 bases from J, with 11 bases between. The germline V gene encodes CDR1 DFQATT and CDR2 SNEGSKA (reference sequence). cDNA came from roughly 0.5 to 1 ug RNA primed by random hexamers. TCRdb analysed the immunoSEQ multiplex PCR reads with MiXCR anew, one entry per CDR3 protein. This table has a few hundred thousand distinct CDR3 sequences, 95% appearing once. High-throughput TCR beta sequencing covered peripheral CD8+ and CD4+ T cells. Material for sequencing was CD4+ T cells from PBMCs. The TCR sequence derives from a human donor with multiple sclerosis. The chain recombines TRBV20-1 with TRBJ1-4; D is perhaps TRBD1 (5 bases). CDR3 nucleotides: TGCAGTGCTAGAGGATGGGGCGTCAATGAAAAACTGTTTTTT. Translation: CSARGWGVNEKLFF.